A selection of T cell receptor beta chains follows, all from one sample in a study of blood T cell repertoires in COVID-19. Using immunoSEQ multiplex PCR, the repertoire was profiled, and TCRdb retains in-frame clones only, with some absent. The sample records tens of thousands of clones, about 82% being singletons. What was sequenced was peripheral blood. These receptors came from a man between 65 and 80 years old with acute or convalescent COVID-19. CDR3s include the opening cysteine and the closing phenylalanine or tryptophan. The size field is filled for only some rows; it gives once, few, many or a size class.

NA | TRBV5-5 | CASSLGLAGGRPDTQYF
few | TRBV4-2 | CASSQDVTGAPVGGYTF
once | TRBV19 | CASSIRGGEGPYEQYF
NA | TRBV29-1 | CSVGGGGHTDTQYF
NA | TRBV27 | CASGERGPQQETQYF
NA | TRBV10-3 | CAISPGGSAKNIQYF
NA | TRBV5-1 | CASKVGHNNEAFF
NA | TRBV3-1/TRBV3-2 | CASSLRLAADTQYF
NA | TRBV5-1 | CASSLQGSNTEAFF
NA | TRBV5-4 | CASSLVVRARSNYGYTF
NA | TRBV5-1 | CASSLGALLNTGELFF
NA | TRBV19 | CASSRLAGRSGETQYF
NA | TRBV28 | CASSPMGTGSDEQYF
once | TRBV5-1 | CASSSGQGTDTQYF
NA | TRBV20-1 | CSALGQKLYTF
NA | TRBV2 | CASSLTWTDPGF
NA | TRBV12-3/TRBV12-4 | CASRLQGGNEQYF
NA | TRBV5-4 | CASRYRTEGLYGYTF
NA | TRBV5-1 | CASSLGQELDEQYF
NA | TRBV4-1 | CASSRSTGEFGELFF
NA | TRBV18 | CASSRPPTDTQYF
NA | TRBV6-5 | CASSPGRAGNQPQHF
few | TRBV11-2 | CASSTLAGAGNEQFF
NA | TRBV5-1 | CASSLAWTGNYGYTF
NA | TRBV7-8 | CASSRDREGYGYTF
NA | TRBV5-1 | CASSEAGRETQYF
once | TRBV2 | CASRSSGAAGDTQYF
NA | TRBV11-2 | CASSPQTGGETQYF
NA | TRBV19 | CASSIVGAGLSNQPQHF
once | TRBV4-2 | CASSQAHFDYEQYF
NA | TRBV9 | CASSAGPPGVGTQYF
NA | TRBV5-1 | CASSFAGGSNYEQFF
NA | TRBV19 | CASTPDRAGANVLTF
few | TRBV19 | CASSTGQGMGQPQHF
NA | TRBV2 | CASSEFGGGYNYGYTF
NA | TRBV6-5 | CASSYNRGTEQYF
NA | TRBV5-4 | CASSRERDLASGNTIYF
once | TRBV25-1 | CATRDYPNSYEQYF
few | TRBV10-3 | CAISESEGRVEAFF
NA | TRBV2 | CANSQGGFYNEQFF
NA | TRBV11-3 | CASSRGVSGANVLTF
few | TRBV5-6 | CASTFDRGTNEKLFF
NA | TRBV6-5 | CASRRDRDQPQHF
NA | TRBV3-1/TRBV3-2 | CASTRLAGGTGELFF
NA | TRBV5-1 | CASSLEGTDNEKLFF
NA | TRBV7-9 | CASSITAGGETQYF